Below, one T cell receptor (beta chain) is given with its context. The antigen is unknown. With V trimmed by 4 bases and J by 1 base, 2 bases remained unmatched. Germline loops: CDR1 SGHNT, CDR2 YYREEE (reference sequence). The CDR3 length is 14 residues. The data are from a study of cytomegalovirus exposure and HLA in healthy donors. Points from the study as a whole: A later analysis reportedly identified an Asian-associated ancestry cluster as carrying fewer N-insertions than the 666-donor mean. Later, TCR association rates were found to vary by HLA locus, highest for DRB1 and lowest for HLA-C. An apparent linkage of common viral pathogens to several of the most significant clusters emerged in a later analysis.

The PCR made use of 60 Vbeta and 13 Jbeta primers. Assay used: immunoSEQ multiplex PCR; TCRdb lists only in-frame clones, some missing. The table includes tens of thousands of clones, about two thirds detected once. Sequenced input: PBMCs. This sequence joins TRBV5-4 and TRBJ2-3; 8 bases are shared with TRBD2. This TCR derives from a woman in her thirties or forties in good health and CMV-seropositive. CDR3 sequence reads: CASSRSGGTDTQYF. The CDR3 DNA follows: TGTGCCAGCAGCCGTAGCGGGGGCACAGATACGCAGTATTTT.